These T cell receptor beta chains were read from a single sample in a study of cytomegalovirus exposure and HLA in healthy donors. The repertoire was sequenced with immunoSEQ multiplex PCR; TCRdb's copy has only in-frame clones and lacks some. The sample carries roughly 220,000 clones, around nine tenths recorded once. Source material: PBMCs. All receptors derive from a woman in her late teens or twenties in good health and CMV-seronegative. Each CDR3 is given with its conserved first and last residue. D genes are given only for firm matches. Size tells how often a clone was seen (once, few, many) or the class of an expanded clone, and some rows leave it out.

d_gene,v_gene,j_gene,abundance,CDR3aa,CDR3nt
.,TRBV11-3,TRBJ1-1,.,CASSNRDRTEAFF,TGTGCCAGCAGCAATAGAGACAGAACTGAAGCTTTCTTT
TRBD2,TRBV29-1,TRBJ2-3,once,CSVGGLAGFSSTDTQYF,TGCAGCGTTGGGGGACTAGCGGGTTTTTCTAGCACAGATACGCAGTATTTT
TRBD1,TRBV12-5,TRBJ1-1,.,CASAIRDRAYLTEAFF,TGTGCTAGTGCCATACGGGACAGGGCTTATCTCACTGAAGCTTTCTTT
TRBD1,TRBV6-1,TRBJ2-5,.,CASSRQGAVPRWYF,TGTGCCAGCAGCAGACAGGGGGCTGTCCCCCGGTGGTACTTC
.,TRBV18,TRBJ2-3,.,CASSPSGTRSTDTQYF,TGTGCCAGCTCACCATCCGGGACACGGAGCACAGATACGCAGTATTTT
.,TRBV4-2,TRBJ2-7,few,CASSQALEGTYEQYF,TGTGCCAGCAGCCAAGCATTAGAGGGAACCTACGAGCAGTACTTC
.,TRBV5-1,TRBJ2-5,.,CASSLAGTTQETQYF,TGCGCCAGCAGCTTGGCAGGGACAACCCAAGAGACCCAGTACTTC
.,TRBV5-1,TRBJ1-6,.,CASSLEFGNSPLHF,TGCGCCAGCAGCTTGGAATTCGGGAATTCACCCCTCCACTTT
.,TRBV9,TRBJ2-7,.,CASSVGGGRYEQYF,TGTGCCAGCAGCGTAGGAGGGGGACGCTACGAGCAGTACTTC
.,TRBV5-1,TRBJ2-1,once,CASSIARGNEQFF,TGCGCCAGCAGCATAGCCAGGGGAAATGAGCAGTTCTTC
TRBD1,TRBV2,TRBJ1-2,.,CAREPTGGYGGGYTF,TGTGCCAGGGAGCCGACAGGGGGGTATGGGGGTGGCTACACCTTC
TRBD2,TRBV28,TRBJ2-3,.,CASRFGLATDTQYF,TGTGCCAGCAGATTTGGACTAGCGACAGATACGCAGTATTTT
.,TRBV5-8,TRBJ1-2,.,CASSLGGGYGYTF,TGTGCCAGCAGCTTAGGGGGTGGCTATGGCTACACCTTC
TRBD2,TRBV5-1,TRBJ2-7,.,CASRRTGTSGREQYF,TGCGCCAGCCGACGAACCGGGACTAGCGGGAGGGAGCAGTACTTC
TRBD2,TRBV4-2,TRBJ2-7,.,CASSQLAGVYEQYF,TGTGCCAGCAGCCAACTAGCGGGAGTCTACGAGCAGTACTTC
.,TRBV14,TRBJ2-7,.,CASSATNYEQYF,TGTGCCAGCAGTGCGACTAACTACGAGCAGTACTTC
.,TRBV21-1,TRBJ2-7,.,CASGPLDRDYEQYF,TGTGCCAGCGGTCCCCTGGACAGGGACTACGAGCAGTACTTC
.,TRBV2,TRBJ1-5,.,CASRDGAVYQPQHF,TGTGCCAGCAGAGATGGCGCGGTCTATCAGCCCCAGCATTTT
TRBD1,TRBV2,TRBJ1-4,.,CASSQPGQGQEKLFF,TGTGCCAGCAGTCAACCGGGACAGGGGCAGGAAAAACTGTTTTTT
TRBD2,TRBV4-2,TRBJ2-5,.,CASSQFIPSGRGLETQYF,TGTGCCAGCAGCCAATTTATCCCTAGCGGGAGGGGGCTGGAGACCCAGTACTTC
.,TRBV5-1,TRBJ2-1,.,CASSLVGGRHEQFF,TGCGCCAGCAGCTTGGTGGGGGGGCGGCATGAGCAGTTCTTC
.,TRBV19,TRBJ2-1,.,CASSIGLKLRSYNEQFF,TGTGCCAGTAGTATAGGGTTAAAGCTGCGCTCCTACAATGAGCAGTTCTTC